The T cell receptor (beta chain) under discussion was sequenced for a study of Tregs in tolerant kidney transplant recipients. CD4+CD25+CD127- Tregs, CD4+CD25- non-Tregs, CD4 and CD8 cells were sorted. Assay used: immunoSEQ multiplex PCR; TCRdb lists only in-frame clones, some missing. This sample has about 240,000 clones, with approximately 84% found just once. Whole-study findings and limits: Tregs expanded with activated donor B cells seemed most donor-specific. No direct test of biological reproducibility was done here. Findings come from small patient numbers and require larger validation.

This clone came up once. The antigen is undetermined. Trimming stripped 2 bases from V and 1 base from J, with 18 bases between. Germline CDR1 and CDR2: SGHRS and YFSETQ. This CDR3 comprises 17 residues. The source of this sequence is a human donor in good health. Sequenced material: CD4+ T cells from blood. V is TRBV5-1 and J is TRBJ1-1, with a tentative D call TRBD1 (6 bases). The CDR3 is CASSFPEGGWGNTEAFF. The CDR3 bases are TGCGCCAGCAGCTTCCCGGAGGGGGGATGGGGGAACACTGAAGCTTTCTTT.